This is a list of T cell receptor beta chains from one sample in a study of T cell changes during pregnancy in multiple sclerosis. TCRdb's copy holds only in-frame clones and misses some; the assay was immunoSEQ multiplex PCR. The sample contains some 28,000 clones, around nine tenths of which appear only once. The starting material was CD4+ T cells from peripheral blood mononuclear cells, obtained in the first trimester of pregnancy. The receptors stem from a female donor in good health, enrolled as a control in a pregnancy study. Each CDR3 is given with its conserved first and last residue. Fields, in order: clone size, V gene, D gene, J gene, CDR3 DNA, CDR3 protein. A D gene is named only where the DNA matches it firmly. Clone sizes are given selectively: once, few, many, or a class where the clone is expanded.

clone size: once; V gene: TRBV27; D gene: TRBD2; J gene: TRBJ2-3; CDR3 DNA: TGTGCCAGCAGTCTCCTAGCGGGGCGCACAGATACGCAGTATTTT; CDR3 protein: CASSLLAGRTDTQYF
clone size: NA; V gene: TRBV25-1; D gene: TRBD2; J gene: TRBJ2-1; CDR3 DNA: TGTGCCAGCAGAGGGAGTAGCGGGAGTAGGAATGAGCAGTTCTTC; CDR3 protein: CASRGSSGSRNEQFF
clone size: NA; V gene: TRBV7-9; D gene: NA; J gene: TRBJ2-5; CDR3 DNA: TGTGCCAGCAACCGACTGACGGGAGCGTTTCAAGAGACCCAGTACTTC; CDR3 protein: CASNRLTGAFQETQYF
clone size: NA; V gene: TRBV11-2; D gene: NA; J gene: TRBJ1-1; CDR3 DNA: TGTGCCAGCAGTCAAATCAGGGTGAACACTGAAGCTTTCTTT; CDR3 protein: CASSQIRVNTEAFF
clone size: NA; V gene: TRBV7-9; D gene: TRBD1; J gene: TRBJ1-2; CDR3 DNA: TGTGCCAGCAGCTTAAGGGGGCATGGCTACACCTTC; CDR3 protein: CASSLRGHGYTF
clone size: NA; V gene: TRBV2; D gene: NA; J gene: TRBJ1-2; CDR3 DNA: TGTGCCAGCAGCCTAGAGGTCAACCTCTATGGCTACACCTTC; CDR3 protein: CASSLEVNLYGYTF
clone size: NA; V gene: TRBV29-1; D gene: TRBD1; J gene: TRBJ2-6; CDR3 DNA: TGCAGCGTTGGATCGAGACAGGGAATAGCTGGGGCCAACGTCCTGACTTTC; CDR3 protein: CSVGSRQGIAGANVLTF
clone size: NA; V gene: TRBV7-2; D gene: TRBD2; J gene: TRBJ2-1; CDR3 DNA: TGTGCCAGCAGCTTAAGGGCTAGCGGGCAGTTCTTC; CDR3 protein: CASSLRASGQFF
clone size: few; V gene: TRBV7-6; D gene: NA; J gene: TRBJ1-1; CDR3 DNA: TGTGCCAGCAGCTTAGGGCCGTCGAACACTGAAGCTTTCTTT; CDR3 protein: CASSLGPSNTEAFF
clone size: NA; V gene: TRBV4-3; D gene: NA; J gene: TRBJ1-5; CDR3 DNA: TGCGCCAGCAGCCAAGATGGCCATAGCAATCAGCCCCAGCATTTT; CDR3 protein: CASSQDGHSNQPQHF